These 12 T cell receptor beta chains were sequenced from one sample in a study of cytomegalovirus exposure and HLA in healthy donors. PCR employed 60 Vbeta and 13 Jbeta primers. The data were produced by immunoSEQ multiplex PCR, yet TCRdb's version contains in-frame clones alone and is incomplete. The sample records about 180,000 clones, less than 90% being singletons. Sequencing was performed on PBMCs. The source of these receptors is a girl aged 5-17 years in good health and CMV-seropositive.

The chain has TRBV11-2 and TRBJ1-3; the D is unclear. Trimming removed 0 bases at V and 0 bases at J, with 6 bases between. Germline CDR1 reads SGHAT; CDR2 reads FQNNGV. This CDR3 is 15 amino acids long. As DNA, the CDR3 is TGTGCCAGCAGCTTAGAATCTAGCTCTGGAAACACCATATATTTT. Translated: CASSLESSSGNTIYF. Full variable domain (missing parts from reference TRBV11-2 and TRBJ1-3): EAGVAQSPRYKIIEKRQSVAFWCNPISGHATLYWYQQILGQGPKLLIQFQNNGVVDDSQLPKDRFSAERLKGVDSTLKIQPAKLEDSAVYLCASSLESSSGNTIYFGEGSWLTVV.

This chain connects TRBV18 to TRBJ2-7, with a weak D call TRBD2 (6 bases). Germline-derived CDR1 and CDR2 are KGHSH and LQKENI. Between the trimmed V and J ends, which lost 1 base and 0 bases, there was a span of 7 bases. This CDR3 has 14 amino acids. CDR3 residues: CASSPRLDSYEQYF. The CDR3 DNA reads TGTGCCAGCTCACCACGACTAGACTCCTACGAGCAGTACTTC.

V usage is TRBV7-2 and J usage is TRBJ2-3; D perhaps matches TRBD1 (5 bases). Trimming shortened V by 6 bases and J by 5 bases, and 15 bases separated the two germline ends. The CDR3 has 14 residues. CDR1 is SGHTA, CDR2 FQGNSA, per germline. This CDR3 is CASSLFSDRDTQYF. The CDR3 DNA sequence: TGTGCCAGCAGTCTGTTCAGCGACAGAGATACGCAGTATTTT.

The table lists this clone with a count of one. The chain employs TRBV10-3 and TRBJ2-1, with 8 bases identical to TRBD2. Trimming at V came to 2 bases and at J to 0 bases, leaving 3 bases not matched to a gene. The CDR3 runs to 16 residues. The germline V gene encodes CDR1 ENHRY and CDR2 SYGVKD. The CDR3 here is CAISEIAGYSYNEQFF. Written as DNA, the CDR3 is TGTGCCATCAGTGAGATAGCGGGATACTCCTACAATGAGCAGTTCTTC.

The chain joins TRBV5-1 to TRBJ1-2, with TRBD1 identical over 9 bases. Germline assignment: CDR1 SGHRS and CDR2 YFSETQ. There are 14 residues in the CDR3. Losses at the gene ends were 4 bases for V and 8 bases for J; bases not matched to a gene: 9. Here the CDR3 DNA reads TGCGCCAGCAGCCCGGACAGGGGTGAAGTAGGCTACACCTTC. Its protein is CASSPDRGEVGYTF.

This clone was counted only a few times. The J gene is TRBJ2-1, the V gene TRBV6-5, with a weak D call TRBD2 (6 bases). The CDR3 contains 15 residues. CDR1 is MNHEY, CDR2 SVGAGI, per germline. Between the trimmed V and J ends, which lost 2 bases and 1 base, there was a span of 9 bases. The CDR3, as DNA: TGTGCCAGCAGTTACAGAGCGGGTTCCTACAATGAGCAGTTCTTC. It is translated as CASSYRAGSYNEQFF.

The chain has TRBV7-2 and TRBJ1-2; D is perhaps TRBD1 (6 bases). Germline CDR1 SGHTA, CDR2 FQGNSA. The CDR3 is 15 amino acids. Trimming stripped 5 bases from V and 5 bases from J, with 18 bases between. The CDR3 reads CASSRDLTGKYGYTF. In nucleotides, the CDR3 is TGTGCCAGCAGCCGTGACCTGACAGGAAAATATGGCTACACCTTC.

The chain combines TRBV2 with TRBJ2-5; D may be TRBD1 (6 bases). This CDR3 spans 13 amino acids. Germline V gives CDR1 SNHLY, CDR2 FYNNEI. The germline V and J ends were trimmed by 7 bases and 5 bases, with 14 bases remaining between them. The CDR3 protein is CASKGGFFETQYF. CDR3 DNA sequence: TGTGCCAGCAAAGGGGGATTTTTCGAGACCCAGTACTTC. Variable domain in full (rest from reference TRBV2 and TRBJ2-5): EPEVTQTPSHQVTQMGQEVILRCVPISNHLYFYWYRQILGQKVEFLVSFYNNEISEKSEIFDDQFSVERPDGSNFTLKIRSTKLEDSAMYFCASKGGFFETQYFGPGTRLLVL.

The V and J genes are TRBV11-2 and TRBJ2-6, with D tentatively TRBD1 (5 bases). Germline CDR1 SGHAT, CDR2 FQNNGV. The CDR3 is made up of 19 amino acids. Trimming shortened V by 1 base and J by 4 bases, and 20 bases separated the two germline ends. CDR3 in DNA: TGTGCCAGCAGCTTAGGCACAGGTAAAATGGCGTGGGGGGCCAACGTCCTGACTTTC. The encoded protein is CASSLGTGKMAWGANVLTF. The full variable domain, with the rest looked up from reference TRBV11-2 and TRBJ2-6, is EAGVAQSPRYKIIEKRQSVAFWCNPISGHATLYWYQQILGQGPKLLIQFQNNGVVDDSQLPKDRFSAERLKGVDSTLKIQPAKLEDSAVYLCASSLGTGKMAWGANVLTFGAGSRLTVL.

The CDR3 DNA follows: TGTGCCAGCAGCGTAGTACTAGCGGGGGCCTACAATGAGCAGTTCTTC. Encoded protein: CASSVVLAGAYNEQFF. The chain recombines TRBV9 with TRBJ2-1; 11 positions match TRBD2. This CDR3 is built from 16 residues. Per germline, CDR1 SGDLS and CDR2 YYNGEE. V trimming: 0 bases; J trimming: 2 bases; junction bases outside the gene matches: 1.

J is TRBJ2-5 and V is TRBV9; maybe TRBD2 (6 bases). V gave up 0 bases and J gave up 5 bases, with 8 bases separating them. The V gene's germline CDR1 is SGDLS and CDR2 YYNGEE. The CDR3 has 13 residues. The CDR3 loop is CASSVAGRETQYF. CDR3 sequence (DNA): TGTGCCAGCAGCGTAGCAGGGAGGGAGACCCAGTACTTC.

The chain uses TRBV11-2 and TRBJ2-5, with 7 bases aligning to TRBD2. Germline V CDR1 and CDR2: SGHAT, FQNNGV. The CDR3 length is 14 residues. Unmatched junction bases numbered 7, after V lost 4 bases and J lost 5 bases. In nucleotides, the CDR3 is TGTGCCAGCAGCTGGACTAGATTGGGGGAGACCCAGTACTTC. This translates into CASSWTRLGETQYF.